A selection of T cell receptor beta chains follows, all from one sample in a study of post-analysis software for immune sequencing data. From the PCR reads, TCRdb called clonotypes with MiXCR, one entry per CDR3 protein. The data hold a few hundred thousand distinct CDR3 sequences, with roughly 38% observed a single time. The sequenced material came from blood. The origin of the receptors is a girl under 18 with multiple sclerosis. The CDR3 runs from the conserved cysteine through the conserved F or W. D genes are given only for firm matches. Size tells how often a clone was seen (once, few, many) or the class of an expanded clone, and some rows leave it out.

J gene: TRBJ2-2; clone size: NA; D gene: NA; V gene: TRBV25-1; CDR3 DNA: TGTGCCAGCAGTGAAAGGACGGGGTCGGAGCTGTTTTTT; CDR3 protein: CASSERTGSELFF
J gene: TRBJ2-7; clone size: NA; D gene: TRBD2; V gene: TRBV4-1; CDR3 DNA: TGCGCCAGCAGCCAAGCTAGCGGGGGCTACGAGCAGTACTTC; CDR3 protein: CASSQASGGYEQYF
J gene: TRBJ2-1; clone size: NA; D gene: NA; V gene: TRBV12-3/TRBV12-4; CDR3 DNA: TGTGCCAGCAGTTTAGGAAGTATCAGCTCCAATGAGCAGTTCTTC; CDR3 protein: CASSLGSISSNEQFF
J gene: TRBJ2-3; clone size: few; D gene: NA; V gene: TRBV7-2; CDR3 DNA: TGTGCCAGCAGCCCCTCGCGGGGTACGCAGTATTTT; CDR3 protein: CASSPSRGTQYF
J gene: TRBJ2-7; clone size: few; D gene: NA; V gene: TRBV12-3/TRBV12-4; CDR3 DNA: TGTGCCAGCAGCCCTCAGGGGTTCGAGCAGTACTTC; CDR3 protein: CASSPQGFEQYF
J gene: TRBJ1-4; clone size: NA; D gene: NA; V gene: TRBV9; CDR3 DNA: TGTGCCAGCAGCCGACAGTCAACTAATGAAAAACTGTTTTTT; CDR3 protein: CASSRQSTNEKLFF
J gene: TRBJ1-1; clone size: NA; D gene: NA; V gene: TRBV7-2; CDR3 DNA: TGTGCCAGCATCCGAGGGGTCTTAAACACTGAAGCTTTCTTT; CDR3 protein: CASIRGVLNTEAFF
J gene: TRBJ2-1; clone size: NA; D gene: TRBD1; V gene: TRBV4-2; CDR3 DNA: TGTGCCAGCAGCCAGGGACAGTACGATGAGCAGTTCTTC; CDR3 protein: CASSQGQYDEQFF
J gene: TRBJ2-1; clone size: many; D gene: NA; V gene: TRBV7-3; CDR3 DNA: TGTGCCAGCAGCTTAGCGGGTGTGAGCGAGGGTGAGCAGTTCTTC; CDR3 protein: CASSLAGVSEGEQFF
J gene: TRBJ1-5; clone size: few; D gene: NA; V gene: TRBV28; CDR3 DNA: TGTGCCAGCAGTTTTAAAGGGTTCTATAGCAATCAGCCCCAGCATTTT; CDR3 protein: CASSFKGFYSNQPQHF
J gene: TRBJ1-2; clone size: few; D gene: TRBD1; V gene: TRBV10-3; CDR3 DNA: TGTGCCATCAGTGGCACAGGGGGCGCATATGGCTACACCTTC; CDR3 protein: CAISGTGGAYGYTF
J gene: TRBJ2-3; clone size: NA; D gene: NA; V gene: TRBV7-2; CDR3 DNA: TGTGCCAGCAGCTTACGTCCTTCCGGGACAGATACGCAGTATTTT; CDR3 protein: CASSLRPSGTDTQYF
J gene: TRBJ2-1; clone size: few; D gene: NA; V gene: TRBV29-1; CDR3 DNA: TGCAGCGTTCCTCCGAGGTGGGGCTCCCTTCTTTACAATGAGCAGTTCTTC; CDR3 protein: CSVPPRWGSLLYNEQFF
J gene: TRBJ2-1; clone size: once; D gene: NA; V gene: TRBV7-3; CDR3 DNA: TGTGTCAGCAGCTTAAACGTAGGGGTTTACAATGAGCAGTTCTTC; CDR3 protein: CVSSLNVGVYNEQFF
J gene: TRBJ2-5; clone size: NA; D gene: NA; V gene: TRBV29-1; CDR3 DNA: TGCAGCGTTGAAGATAACGCCCGGGGGTGGGAGACCCAGTACTTC; CDR3 protein: CSVEDNARGWETQYF
J gene: TRBJ1-1; clone size: many; D gene: TRBD1; V gene: TRBV12-3/TRBV12-4; CDR3 DNA: TGTGCCAGCAGTCCCCGACAGGGCTCCCTTGAAGCTTTCTTT; CDR3 protein: CASSPRQGSLEAFF
J gene: TRBJ2-5; clone size: NA; D gene: NA; V gene: TRBV12-3/TRBV12-4; CDR3 DNA: TGTGCCAGCAGCCCCGGGAAACAAGAGACCCAGTACTTC; CDR3 protein: CASSPGKQETQYF
J gene: TRBJ1-6; clone size: NA; D gene: NA; V gene: TRBV12-3/TRBV12-4; CDR3 DNA: TGTGCCAGCAGTTTGAGTCAGGGAGGTGGAAATTCACCCCTCCACTTT; CDR3 protein: CASSLSQGGGNSPLHF
J gene: TRBJ2-7; clone size: NA; D gene: NA; V gene: TRBV11-3; CDR3 DNA: TGTGCCAGCAGCTTAGATGAAATGCGCGAGCAGTACTTC; CDR3 protein: CASSLDEMREQYF
J gene: TRBJ1-1; clone size: NA; D gene: NA; V gene: TRBV4-1; CDR3 DNA: TGCGCCAGCAGCCAAGAGGGGGTGGGGGCGCGGAACACTGAAGCTTTCTTT; CDR3 protein: CASSQEGVGARNTEAFF
J gene: TRBJ1-5; clone size: NA; D gene: NA; V gene: TRBV12-3/TRBV12-4; CDR3 DNA: TGTGCCAGCAGTTTAAGCAGGGGAAATCAGCCCCAGCATTTT; CDR3 protein: CASSLSRGNQPQHF
J gene: TRBJ1-2; clone size: few; D gene: NA; V gene: TRBV2; CDR3 DNA: TGTGCCAGCAGTGAAGATCAGGGCCGGGCGTCCTATGGCTACACCTTC; CDR3 protein: CASSEDQGRASYGYTF
J gene: TRBJ1-2; clone size: few; D gene: NA; V gene: TRBV9; CDR3 DNA: TGTGCCAGCAGCCCCTCAAGGGGAAACTATGGCTACACCTTC; CDR3 protein: CASSPSRGNYGYTF
J gene: TRBJ2-3; clone size: NA; D gene: TRBD2; V gene: TRBV20-1; CDR3 DNA: TGCAGTGCTATTACGGGAGGCGCTGGGTCGCAGTATTTT; CDR3 protein: CSAITGGAGSQYF
J gene: TRBJ1-2; clone size: few; D gene: NA; V gene: TRBV12-3/TRBV12-4; CDR3 DNA: TGTGCCAGCAGTTTGCCGGAGAGGGTTAACTATGGCTACACCTTC; CDR3 protein: CASSLPERVNYGYTF
J gene: TRBJ2-1; clone size: NA; D gene: TRBD2; V gene: TRBV10-3; CDR3 DNA: TGTGCCATCAGTGCTATAGCGGGGGGGCAGTTCTTC; CDR3 protein: CAISAIAGGQFF
J gene: TRBJ1-5; clone size: NA; D gene: TRBD1; V gene: TRBV28; CDR3 DNA: TGTGCCAGCAGTTTGCCGGGACAGGGGGCTGGGCAGCCCCAGCATTTT; CDR3 protein: CASSLPGQGAGQPQHF
J gene: TRBJ2-1; clone size: few; D gene: NA; V gene: TRBV10-3; CDR3 DNA: TGTGCCATCAGGGGGGGCCAGGGGAATGAGCAGTTCTTC; CDR3 protein: CAIRGGQGNEQFF
J gene: TRBJ1-1; clone size: NA; D gene: TRBD1; V gene: TRBV30; CDR3 DNA: TGTGCCTGGGGTGACAGGGGGCCTTACACTGAAGCTTTCTTT; CDR3 protein: CAWGDRGPYTEAFF
J gene: TRBJ1-2; clone size: NA; D gene: NA; V gene: TRBV7-2; CDR3 DNA: TGTGCCAGCAGGACCGGGGCAGGGCCTCCTAACTATGGCTACACCTTC; CDR3 protein: CASRTGAGPPNYGYTF
J gene: TRBJ2-1; clone size: NA; D gene: TRBD2; V gene: TRBV5-1; CDR3 DNA: TGCGCCAGCAGCCCCTCTCCTAGCGGGGGGACTTACAATGAGCAGTTCTTC; CDR3 protein: CASSPSPSGGTYNEQFF
J gene: TRBJ2-3; clone size: NA; D gene: NA; V gene: TRBV20-1; CDR3 DNA: TGCAGTGCTAGCCCGGCTGATACGCAGTATTTT; CDR3 protein: CSASPADTQYF
J gene: TRBJ2-1; clone size: NA; D gene: NA; V gene: TRBV15; CDR3 DNA: TGTGCCACCAGCAGAGAAGATGTTAGTTACGAGCAGTTCTTC; CDR3 protein: CATSREDVSYEQFF
J gene: TRBJ1-2; clone size: NA; D gene: TRBD1; V gene: TRBV4-1; CDR3 DNA: TGCGCCAGCAGCCAGCCAGACAGGGCCTCCAACTATGGCTACACCTTC; CDR3 protein: CASSQPDRASNYGYTF
J gene: TRBJ2-3; clone size: NA; D gene: NA; V gene: TRBV6-2/TRBV6-3; CDR3 DNA: TGTGCCAGCAGTTACCTGAGCTCTAGCACAGATACGCAGTATTTT; CDR3 protein: CASSYLSSSTDTQYF
J gene: TRBJ2-3; clone size: few; D gene: TRBD2; V gene: TRBV27; CDR3 DNA: TGTGCCAGCAGTTCAGGGACTAGCGGAGGGGGCTACACAGATACGCAGTATTTT; CDR3 protein: CASSSGTSGGGYTDTQYF
J gene: TRBJ2-3; clone size: NA; D gene: NA; V gene: TRBV6-5; CDR3 DNA: TGTGCCAGCAGCCGACCGCCAGATACGCAGTATTTT; CDR3 protein: CASSRPPDTQYF
J gene: TRBJ2-3; clone size: few; D gene: NA; V gene: TRBV20-1; CDR3 DNA: TGCAGTGCTAGAGATCCTGGAGGTCCTAGCACAGATACGCAGTATTTT; CDR3 protein: CSARDPGGPSTDTQYF
J gene: TRBJ1-2; clone size: few; D gene: NA; V gene: TRBV5-8; CDR3 DNA: TGTGCCAGCGCGGGGGCTTTCTATGGCTACACCTTC; CDR3 protein: CASAGAFYGYTF
J gene: TRBJ2-7; clone size: few; D gene: NA; V gene: TRBV7-9; CDR3 DNA: TGTGCCAGCGGAACCCACCAAGGACAGTCCTACGAGCAGTACTTC; CDR3 protein: CASGTHQGQSYEQYF
J gene: TRBJ2-7; clone size: many; D gene: TRBD2; V gene: TRBV7-3; CDR3 DNA: TGTGCCAGCAGCTTAAAGTCTAGCGGGGGCTACACCTACGAGCAGTACTTC; CDR3 protein: CASSLKSSGGYTYEQYF
J gene: TRBJ2-1; clone size: NA; D gene: NA; V gene: TRBV29-1; CDR3 DNA: TGCAGCGTTGAACCGACAGACTACAATGAGCAGTTCTTC; CDR3 protein: CSVEPTDYNEQFF
J gene: TRBJ1-2; clone size: NA; D gene: NA; V gene: TRBV7-9; CDR3 DNA: TGTGCCAGCAGCGCAACTATACAGGATCGGAGCTATGGCTACACCTTC; CDR3 protein: CASSATIQDRSYGYTF
J gene: TRBJ2-7; clone size: few; D gene: TRBD2; V gene: TRBV7-8; CDR3 DNA: TGTGCCAGCAGCTGGCCGGGGGCGGGGGGCTCGACCTACGAGCAGTACTTC; CDR3 protein: CASSWPGAGGSTYEQYF
J gene: TRBJ2-3; clone size: few; D gene: NA; V gene: TRBV7-8; CDR3 DNA: TGTGCCAGCAGCTTAGGGGCAGTGGCTAGCACAGATACGCAGTATTTT; CDR3 protein: CASSLGAVASTDTQYF
J gene: TRBJ2-6; clone size: few; D gene: NA; V gene: TRBV12-3/TRBV12-4; CDR3 DNA: TGTGCCAGCAGCACAAACTCTGGGGCCAACGTCCTGACTTTC; CDR3 protein: CASSTNSGANVLTF
J gene: TRBJ2-5; clone size: NA; D gene: NA; V gene: TRBV29-1; CDR3 DNA: TGCAGCGTTGAATTTCCGTCGGGGCCCTCCACGGATGGGACCCAGTACTTC; CDR3 protein: CSVEFPSGPSTDGTQYF
J gene: TRBJ1-1; clone size: NA; D gene: NA; V gene: TRBV5-1; CDR3 DNA: TGCGCCAGCACTATGGGAGGGAAGACTGAAGCTTTCTTT; CDR3 protein: CASTMGGKTEAFF
J gene: TRBJ1-1; clone size: NA; D gene: NA; V gene: TRBV6-6; CDR3 DNA: TGTGCCAGCAGTTACTTTGCAGGGAACACTGAAGCTTTCTTT; CDR3 protein: CASSYFAGNTEAFF
J gene: TRBJ2-3; clone size: few; D gene: NA; V gene: TRBV7-9; CDR3 DNA: TGTGCCAGCAGCGACCGGGGCCCCCCAGATACGCAGTATTTT; CDR3 protein: CASSDRGPPDTQYF
J gene: TRBJ1-6; clone size: once; D gene: NA; V gene: TRBV12-3/TRBV12-4; CDR3 DNA: TGTGCCAGCAGTTTAGCTTACACCGGGTATAATTCACCCCTCCACTTT; CDR3 protein: CASSLAYTGYNSPLHF